These T cell receptor beta chains were read from a single sample in a study of blood T cells in healthy people across ages. TCRdb used MiXCR to reprocess the 5' RACE reads, holding one entry per CDR3 protein. This repertoire shows roughly 1,800,000 distinct CDR3 sequences, 40% to 55% found once; its top ten account for 2.1%. Sample: blood. The receptors here all came from a woman aged 40 to 50 in good health. CDR3s include the opening cysteine and the closing phenylalanine or tryptophan. The order of the fields is J gene, V gene, CDR3 protein.

>TRBJ1-2|TRBV12-3/TRBV12-4
CASSLGLGIYGYTF
>TRBJ2-7|TRBV11-2
CASSLVLGHYEQYF
>TRBJ2-1|TRBV29-1
CSVTRVSAADEQFF
>TRBJ2-1|TRBV29-1
CSVSSGGFSYNEQFF
>TRBJ2-7|TRBV27
CASSRGPGGVSYEQYF
>TRBJ1-5|TRBV20-1
CSAPRHRGLGNQPQHF
>TRBJ2-7|TRBV14
CASSPRGEFYEQYF
>TRBJ2-1|TRBV4-1
CASSSTSGEEQFF
>TRBJ1-2|TRBV25-1
CASSDGDRVYGYTF
>TRBJ2-5|TRBV29-1
CSVVEGEETQYF
>TRBJ1-2|TRBV20-1
CSAAVRGSNGYTF
>TRBJ2-7|TRBV4-3
CASSQGVLYHEQYF
>TRBJ1-1|TRBV9
CASSPTFPRTGKRAEAFF
>TRBJ2-1|TRBV5-6
CASERGALSYNEQFF
>TRBJ2-7|TRBV25-1
CASGVGLAGYEQYF
>TRBJ2-3|TRBV4-2
CASSQEGSFSTDTQYF
>TRBJ2-5|TRBV28
CAGGNDQSYGQYF
>TRBJ2-5|TRBV20-1
CSASSGTGVIEQYF
>TRBJ2-5|TRBV7-8
CASSSSGGTYLGETQYF
>TRBJ2-7|TRBV2
CASSGTGTHEQYF
>TRBJ1-1|TRBV4-3
CASSQYTGGANMNTEAFF
>TRBJ2-1|TRBV10-3
CAISPTSGGAHEQFF
>NA|TRBV7-9
CASSLVESETQYF
>TRBJ2-7|TRBV5-1
CASSLVTSGKNSQYF
>TRBJ2-1|TRBV21-1
CASSPDGRNNEQFF
>TRBJ1-1|TRBV20-1
CSASWNTEAFF
>TRBJ2-3|TRBV6-6
CASSYSGGVLPTDTQYF
>TRBJ2-3|TRBV7-2
CASSSEGTLTDTQYF
>TRBJ2-5|TRBV6-1
CASSLGSGGLRGLETQYF
>TRBJ2-5|TRBV6-2/TRBV6-3
CASSYFYPGETQYF
>TRBJ2-1|TRBV24-1
CATTQTSGGAHDEQFF
>TRBJ1-4|TRBV7-2
CASSAGQGTNEKLFF
>TRBJ2-1|TRBV18
CASSGGLHSYNEQFF
>TRBJ1-1|TRBV6-5
CASSSGQTNTEAFF
>TRBJ2-5|TRBV18
CASSPNQAETQYF
>TRBJ2-4|TRBV7-9
CASSLETAPRAKNIQYF
>TRBJ2-6|TRBV7-2
CASSFPGPSGANVLTF
>TRBJ2-7|TRBV5-4
CASSLETGVSYEQYF
>TRBJ1-4|TRBV4-3
CASSHSCRVVGEKLFF
>TRBJ2-1|TRBV5-6
CASSLGLGSASYNEQFF
>TRBJ1-4|TRBV3-1
CASSQDLGSLNEKLFF
>TRBJ2-7|TRBV20-1
CSARGILGTDLSYEQYF
>TRBJ2-1|TRBV7-3
CASSLTVGVPYNEQFF
>TRBJ2-4|TRBV4-3
CASSQLATETNIQYF
>TRBJ1-1|TRBV5-1
CASSSNTGNTEAFF
>TRBJ2-1|TRBV6-2/TRBV6-3
CASSLTSAGAGYEQFF
>TRBJ1-2|TRBV5-1
CASSQTVGAHGYTF
>TRBJ2-5|TRBV10-3
CAVGEPGQAHQETQYF
>TRBJ2-2|TRBV7-3
CASSFQGGTGELFF
>TRBJ1-2|TRBV5-4
CASNTGDLNYGYTF
>NA|TRBV7-6
CASSVGVGQETQFF
>TRBJ2-5|TRBV29-1
CSVDHLRDRGAETQYF